Below, 28 T cell receptor beta chains from the same sample are listed, as sequenced in a study of blood T cell repertoires in COVID-19. Only in-frame clones appear in the TCRdb table, and some are missing; sequencing was by immunoSEQ multiplex PCR. Among about 120,000 clones listed, 65% to 90% were seen once. The sequenced sample consisted of peripheral blood. These receptors all come from a woman of 80 years or more with acute or convalescent COVID-19.

This chain links TRBV6-5 with TRBJ1-1, with D tentatively TRBD1 (6 bases). Germline V gene sequence: CDR1 MNHEY, CDR2 SVGAGI. This CDR3 spans 13 amino acids. V gave up 4 bases and J gave up 7 bases, with 13 bases separating them. The CDR3 nucleotides are TGTGCCAGCAGTTCGAGGGGGGGCAGTGAAGCTTTCTTT. It translates to CASSSRGGSEAFF.

V is TRBV6-6 and J is TRBJ1-6; D ambiguous. Per germline, CDR1 MNHNY and CDR2 SVGAGI (reference sequence). V was trimmed by 6 bases and J by 0 bases, leaving 9 bases between them. This CDR3 is 15 amino acids long. The CDR3 is CASRSASSYNSPLHF. CDR3 nucleotide sequence: TGTGCCAGCAGGTCAGCGAGCTCCTATAATTCACCCCTCCACTTT.

The chain joins TRBV2 to TRBJ2-7, with D unresolved. This CDR3 spans 13 amino acids. V was clipped by 0 bases and J by 6 bases, with 9 bases between them. Germline CDR1 is SNHLY and CDR2 is FYNNEI. The CDR3 reads CASSEAARGEQYV. The DNA for the CDR3 is TGTGCCAGCAGTGAAGCCGCCCGAGGCGAGCAGTACGTC.

This clone has a handful of counts. CDR3 loop: CASSLEQSPSPLHF. CDR3 DNA: TGCGCCAGCAGCTTGGAACAGAGCCCTTCACCCCTCCACTTT. V and J are TRBV5-1 and TRBJ1-6; D is unresolved. This CDR3 is 14 amino acids long. Trimming pared 0 bases from V and 9 bases from J, leaving 10 bases between. The V gene's germline CDR1 is SGHRS and CDR2 YFSETQ.

The chain combines TRBV10-3 with TRBJ1-6; tentatively, D is TRBD1 (5 bases). Germline-derived CDR1 and CDR2 are ENHRY and SYGVKD. V was shortened by 1 base and J by 8 bases, with 12 bases between the two germline ends. This CDR3 has 15 residues. CDR3 sequence: CAISELQWGDSPLHF. For the CDR3, the DNA is TGTGCCATCAGTGAGTTGCAATGGGGGGATTCACCCCTCCACTTT.

This clone has just one count. This chain links TRBV12-3 or TRBV12-4 with TRBJ2-1; D may be TRBD2 (6 bases). V lost 3 bases and J 7 bases, leaving 10 bases between the germline ends. CDR3 length equals 13 residues. The CDR3 DNA sequence: TGTGCCAGCAGTTTCTTACTAGCAAATGAGCAGTTCTTC. As protein: CASSFLLANEQFF.

The CDR3, as DNA: TGTGCCAGCAGTATTCAGGGGGCTGGTGAAAAACTGTTTTTT. It codes for CASSIQGAGEKLFF. The genes are TRBV27 and TRBJ1-4; 8 positions agree with TRBD1. The germline CDR1 and CDR2 sequences are MNHEY and SMNVEV (reference sequence). V dropped 5 bases and J dropped 7; count of bases not matched to a gene: 6. The CDR3 contains 14 residues.

This clone appeared once. This sequence joins TRBV4-1 and TRBJ1-2; 7 bases are a match to TRBD1. This CDR3 is built from 16 residues. The V and J ends lost 0 bases and 2 bases, in that order; junction bases with no gene match: 6. The V gene's germline CDR1 is MGHRA and CDR2 YSYEKL. The CDR3 coding sequence is TGCGCCAGCAGCCAAGACAGGGCCAGGGGGAACTATGGCTACACCTTC. Translated, it gives CASSQDRARGNYGYTF.

The chain couples TRBV19 to TRBJ1-2, with D hard to call. V lost 8 bases to trimming and J lost 4 bases, with 26 bases between them. This CDR3 spans 17 amino acids. CDR1 and CDR2 from the germline V gene are LNHDA and SQIVND (reference sequence). The CDR3 DNA reads TGTGCCAGTGGGAGGAACATTATTTCCCTGGGATCCTATGGCTACACCTTC. It translates to CASGRNIISLGSYGYTF.

The genes are TRBV19 and TRBJ1-5; 9 nucleotides line up with TRBD1. Germline CDR1 is LNHDA and CDR2 is SQIVND (reference sequence). With 5 bases clipped from V and 5 bases from J, the junction kept 7 bases outside the gene matches. The CDR3 sequence is 15 residues long. CDR3 in amino acids: CASSASGQGHQPQHF. The CDR3 DNA is TGTGCCAGTAGTGCCTCGGGACAGGGCCATCAGCCCCAGCATTTT.

This rearrangement joins TRBV5-4 to TRBJ1-2; maybe TRBD1 (5 bases). Germline V CDR1 and CDR2: SGHNT, YYREEE (reference sequence). Trimming stripped 4 bases from V and 8 bases from J, with 24 bases between. The CDR3 has 16 amino acids. The CDR3 here is CASSPSLGQGQGGYTF. As DNA, the CDR3 is TGTGCCAGCAGCCCCTCGCTGGGGCAGGGCCAGGGAGGCTACACCTTC. The complete variable domain, with remaining parts taken from reference TRBV5-4 and TRBJ1-2, reads ETGVTQSPTHLIKTRGQQVTLRCSSQSGHNTVSWYQQALGQGPQFIFQYYREEENGRGNFPPRFSGLQFPNYSSELNVNALELDDSALYLCASSPSLGQGQGGYTFGSGTRLTVV.

This clone was detected only once. The V and J genes are TRBV3-1 (or the pseudogene TRBV3-2) and TRBJ2-1; 8 bases match TRBD1. Per the germline V gene, CDR1 is LGHDT and CDR2 is YNNKEL (reference sequence). V gave up 1 base and J gave up 9 bases; unmatched junction bases: 5. The CDR3 is 14 residues long. For the CDR3, the DNA is TGTGCCAGCAGCCAAGTACGGACAGGGACTGAGCAGTTCTTC. Translated, it gives CASSQVRTGTEQFF.

J is TRBJ1-6 and V is TRBV27; D possibly corresponds to TRBD1 (5 bases). With 6 bases removed from V and 12 bases from J, the gap between germline ends came to 9 bases. Germline-derived CDR1 and CDR2 are MNHEY and SMNVEV (reference sequence). This CDR3 has 11 amino acids. The CDR3 coding sequence is TGTGCCAGCAGATCCCAGGGACCCCTCCACTTT. This translates into CASRSQGPLHF.

The V gene is TRBV11-2, the J gene TRBJ2-7, with 13 bases identical to TRBD2. V lost 5 bases to trimming and J lost 2 bases; unmatched junction nucleotides: 6. CDR3 length: 16 amino acids. Germline CDR1 is SGHAT and CDR2 is FQNNGV. DNA of the CDR3: TGTGCCAGCAGCCTTCCCGGGACTAGCGGGGCCTACGAGCAGTACTTC. Its translation: CASSLPGTSGAYEQYF.

This chain uses TRBV7-2 with TRBJ1-2, with a tentative D call TRBD1 (5 bases). The CDR3 totals 12 residues. Per germline, CDR1 SGHTA and CDR2 FQGNSA. V was clipped by 5 bases and J by 8 bases, with 12 bases between them. The CDR3 is CASSKLRGGYTF. CDR3 in DNA: TGTGCCAGCAGCAAACTTAGGGGAGGCTACACCTTC. Variable domain in full (rest from reference TRBV7-2 and TRBJ1-2): GAGVSQSPSNKVTEKGKDVELRCDPISGHTALYWYRQSLGQGLEFLIYFQGNSAPDKSGLPSDRFSAERTGGSVSTLTIQRTQQEDSAVYLCASSKLRGGYTFGSGTRLTVV.

Details on this clone: Germline and junction disagree at one end, which may indicate a read error. The rearrangement links TRBV9 to TRBJ1-2; TRBD1 matches at 9 bases. The CDR3 contains 12 residues. Germline CDR1 is SGDLS and CDR2 is YYNGEE. The CDR3: CASSSGTGRASF. The CDR3 coding sequence is TGTGCCAGCAGCTCAGGGACAGGGCGGGCCTCTTTC.

V gene TRBV9 combines with J gene TRBJ2-5; TRBD1 agrees at 9 bases. CDR3 length equals 16 residues. CDR1 SGDLS and CDR2 YYNGEE come from the germline V gene. J gave up 1 base and V 3 bases, and 7 bases lay outside the gene matches. CDR3 region: CASSEGQGSGQETQYF. For the CDR3, the DNA is TGTGCCAGCAGCGAAGGACAGGGGTCAGGCCAAGAGACCCAGTACTTC.

This clone appeared a single time. The chain recombines TRBV5-1 with TRBJ1-3; 7 bases agree with TRBD1. The ends lost 0 bases at V and 2 bases at J; junction bases unmatched: 2. The CDR3 covers 15 residues. In germline, CDR1 is SGHRS, CDR2 YFSETQ. Here the CDR3 reads CASSLVTGTGNTIYF. In DNA, the CDR3 is TGCGCCAGCAGCTTGGTGACAGGGACTGGAAACACCATATATTTT.

Note on this clone: Other nucleotide sequences from this sample produce the same CDR3. CDR3 sequence (DNA): TGCGCCAGCAGCCCAGGGACAGCTAATCAGCCCCAGCATTTT. Translating gives CASSPGTANQPQHF. This chain uses TRBV5-1 with TRBJ1-5; the match to TRBD1 covers 7 bases. Germline trimming cut 4 bases from V and 4 bases from J; bases unmatched to any gene: 5. In germline, CDR1 is SGHRS, CDR2 YFSETQ. The CDR3 extends over 14 amino acids. Using reference TRBV5-1 and TRBJ1-5 for the parts outside the CDR3, the full variable domain is KAGVTQTPRYLIKTRGQQVTLSCSPISGHRSVSWYQQTPGQGLQFLFEYFSETQRNKGNFPGRFSGRQFSNSRSEMNVSTLELGDSALYLCASSPGTANQPQHFGDGTRLSIL.

CDR3 region: CASSPAGTGDSPLHF. For the CDR3, the DNA is TGTGCCAGCAGCCCTGCCGGGACAGGGGATTCACCCCTCCACTTT. The rearrangement uses TRBV9 and TRBJ1-6; 10 positions agree with TRBD1. CDR3 length: 15 amino acids. The trim removed 4 bases at V and 8 bases at J, leaving 6 bases unmatched. Per the germline V gene, CDR1 is SGDLS and CDR2 is YYNGEE. The full variable domain, its missing parts supplied by reference TRBV9 and TRBJ1-6, is DSGVTQTPKHLITATGQRVTLRCSPRSGDLSVYWYQQSLDQGLQFLIQYYNGEERAKGNILERFSAQQFPDLHSELNLSSLELGDSALYFCASSPAGTGDSPLHFGNGTRLTVT.

This clone occurred a few times. The V gene is TRBV19, the J gene TRBJ1-2; no clear D gene. This CDR3 spans 15 amino acids. In germline, CDR1 is LNHDA, CDR2 SQIVND (reference sequence). Between the trimmed V and J ends, which lost 5 bases and 4 bases, there was a span of 17 bases. The CDR3 nucleotides are TGTGCCAGTAGTCCAGCTGGGGTGGAGGGCTATGGCTACACCTTC. It codes for CASSPAGVEGYGYTF.

The chain recombines TRBV9 with TRBJ2-7; D is uncertain. Germline-derived CDR1 and CDR2 are SGDLS and YYNGEE. The CDR3 is 15 amino acids. V lost 1 base to trimming and J lost 0 bases, with 11 bases between them. The CDR3 bases are TGTGCCAGCAGCGTATTCGAATGGGCCTCCTACGAGCAGTACGTC. Its protein is CASSVFEWASYEQYV.

CDR3 coding DNA: TGTGCCAGCAGCAGCGGGACCTCTCGGGGCTACACCTTC. It specifies CASSSGTSRGYTF. V usage is TRBV6-5 and J usage is TRBJ1-2, with D maybe TRBD1 (5 bases). Germline lookup yields CDR1 MNHEY and CDR2 SVGAGI. The V and J ends lost 6 bases and 8 bases respectively, with 16 bases between them. This CDR3 contains 13 residues.

This chain's CDR3 is CASSRTGQGEKYGYTF. The CDR3 DNA follows: TGCGCCAGCAGCCGGACGGGACAGGGGGAAAAATATGGCTACACCTTC. The chain recombines TRBV5-1 with TRBJ1-2; 11 nucleotides line up with TRBD1. CDR3 length: 16 residues. From germline, CDR1 is SGHRS and CDR2 YFSETQ. With V trimmed by 4 bases and J by 5 bases, 10 bases remained unmatched.

The V gene is TRBV28, the J gene TRBJ2-1, with a tentative D call TRBD1 (5 bases). Germline CDR1 MDHEN, CDR2 SYDVKM. The V and J ends lost 1 base and 5 bases respectively, with 9 bases between them. The CDR3 loop spans 14 amino acids. CDR3 sequence: CASSLSGANNEQFF. The CDR3 DNA reads TGTGCCAGCAGTTTATCTGGGGCCAACAATGAGCAGTTCTTC.

This chain uses TRBV28 with TRBJ1-1; maybe TRBD1 (5 bases). Germline V CDR1 and CDR2: MDHEN, SYDVKM. The ends were cut back, 6 bases at V and 0 bases at J, with 20 bases in the middle. This CDR3 region has 17 residues. CDR3: CASSRQFGPGLNTEAFF. The DNA for the CDR3 is TGTGCCAGCAGCCGGCAGTTTGGACCAGGGCTGAACACTGAAGCTTTCTTT. The full variable domain, in which reference TRBV28 and TRBJ1-1 provide the parts outside the CDR3, is DVKVTQSSRYLVKRTGEKVFLECVQDMDHENMFWYRQDPGLGLRLIYFSYDVKMKEKGDIPEGYSVSREKKERFSLILESASTNQTSMYLCASSRQFGPGLNTEAFFGQGTRLTVV.

The chain carries TRBV3-1 (or the pseudogene TRBV3-2) and TRBJ1-1; D unresolved. The CDR3 totals 14 residues. V lost 4 bases and J 4 bases, leaving 13 bases between the germline ends. The germline gives CDR1 LGHDT, CDR2 YNNKEL (reference sequence). CDR3 bases: TGTGCCAGCAGCCTCAATGTCGCGGGCACTGAAGCTTTCTTT. Its protein is CASSLNVAGTEAFF.

The chain has TRBV7-9 and TRBJ1-2; 9 nucleotides agree with TRBD1. Trimming took 5 bases from V and 3 from J; bases not matched to a gene: 7. This CDR3 has 15 amino acids. The germline gives CDR1 SEHNR, CDR2 FQNEAQ (reference sequence). CDR3 nucleotides: TGTGCCAGCAGCGGGGGACAGGGATGGGACTATGGCTACACCTTC. It encodes CASSGGQGWDYGYTF.